These 20 T cell receptor beta chains originate from one sample sequenced in a study of blood T cells in healthy people across ages. The second PCR ran roughly 6 to 11 cycles with a sample-barcoded 5' primer and J-beta primers. TCRdb redid the calling of the 5' RACE reads with MiXCR, one entry per CDR3 protein. Of roughly 1.9 million distinct CDR3 sequences in the sample, about 39% were seen once. Sequenced: blood. These receptors all stem from a human donor in good health.

The V and J genes are TRBV7-6 and TRBJ2-1; D gene uncertain. Trimming removed 0 bases from V and 6 bases from J, with 9 bases in between. The germline gives CDR1 SGHVS, CDR2 FNYEAQ. The CDR3 runs to 14 residues. In nucleotides, the CDR3 is TGTGCCAGCAGCTTAGCGACAACGCGCAATGAGCAGTTCTTC. Amino acid sequence: CASSLATTRNEQFF.

J is TRBJ1-2 and V is TRBV6-6; maybe TRBD1 (5 bases). The CDR3 runs 17 residues. The germline V and J ends were trimmed by 6 bases and 2 bases, with 22 bases remaining between them. Looked up from germline, CDR1 is MNHNY and CDR2 is SVGAGI (reference sequence). The CDR3 DNA reads TGTGCCAGCAGAGACTACGGGGGTACCCTCTTCAACTATGGCTACACCTTC. This codes for CASRDYGGTLFNYGYTF.

A few counts support this clonotype. The chain is built from TRBV4-3 and TRBJ2-1; the D gene is possibly TRBD2 (7 bases). The CDR3 consists of 15 residues. The germline CDR1 and CDR2 sequences are LGHNA and YSLEER. The ends were cut back, 6 bases at V and 4 bases at J, with 16 bases in the middle. CDR3: CASSEAGAKYNEQFF. DNA for the CDR3: TGCGCCAGCAGTGAGGCGGGGGCGAAGTACAATGAGCAGTTCTTC.

The rearrangement uses TRBV20-1 and TRBJ2-7; possible D gene TRBD2, 5 bases. The germline V and J ends were trimmed by 0 bases and 10 bases, with 13 bases remaining between them. Per germline, CDR1 DFQATT and CDR2 SNEGSKA (reference sequence). The CDR3 has 12 amino acids. CDR3 region: CSARDPGMGQYF. DNA for the CDR3: TGCAGTGCTAGAGATCCCGGGATGGGTCAGTACTTC.

The chain carries TRBV5-5 and TRBJ1-2; 9 nucleotides align to TRBD1. Germline CDR1 is SGHKS and CDR2 is YYEKEE (reference sequence). With 2 bases clipped from V and 6 bases from J, the junction kept 8 bases outside the gene matches. The CDR3 loop spans 15 amino acids. The CDR3 is CASSFRDREFDGYTF. Here the CDR3 DNA reads TGTGCCAGCAGCTTCCGGGACAGGGAATTTGATGGCTACACCTTC.

This clonotype showed up just a few times. The rearrangement uses TRBV4-3 and TRBJ2-1, with 13 bases identical to TRBD2. J was trimmed by 3 bases and V by 1 base; bases with no gene match: 6. Germline loops: CDR1 LGHNA, CDR2 YSLEER. CDR3 size: 18 residues. The CDR3 region has the DNA TGCGCCAGCAGCCAAGGACTAGCGGGGGGACTTAGCTACAATGAGCAGTTCTTC. Its translation is CASSQGLAGGLSYNEQFF.

This clonotype has more than one count but fewer than ten. The rearrangement uses TRBV20-1 and TRBJ1-2, with a possible D match to TRBD1 (5 bases). V lost 1 base to trimming and J lost 7 bases, with 10 bases between them. Germline V gene data show CDR1 as DFQATT and CDR2 as SNEGSKA (reference sequence). The CDR3 loop spans 12 amino acids. CDR3 loop: CSARVAGSGYTF. The CDR3 DNA follows: TGCAGTGCTAGAGTGGCAGGGAGTGGCTACACCTTC.

V is TRBV5-1 and J is TRBJ2-5; weak D call: TRBD2 (6 bases). The assigned J gene may be wrong: the sequence end matches TRBJ2-7 better. From germline, CDR1 is SGHRS and CDR2 YFSETQ. There are 14 residues in the CDR3. CDR3 DNA sequence: TGCGCCAGCAGCTTGGCCCCGGAGGGTGCCGAGCAGTACTTC. It encodes CASSLAPEGAEQYF.

V usage is TRBV7-3 and J usage is TRBJ2-7; 8 nucleotides agree with TRBD1. Trimming cost V 5 bases and J 0 bases; bases outside gene matches: 6. The CDR3 spans 15 residues. The germline V gene encodes CDR1 SGHTA and CDR2 FQGTGA. The CDR3 DNA reads TGTGCCAGCAGCACCACAGGGGGACCCTCCTACGAGCAGTACTTC. Its protein product is CASSTTGGPSYEQYF.

V and J are TRBV6-2 or TRBV6-3 and TRBJ2-1; no firm D call. The V gene's germline CDR1 is MNHEY and CDR2 SVGEGT. The CDR3 runs 12 residues. Trimming shortened V by 8 bases and J by 7 bases, and 12 bases separated the two germline ends. For the CDR3, the DNA is TGTGCCAGCGACACACCCGGGAATGAGCAGTTCTTC. This gives the protein CASDTPGNEQFF.

This clonotype showed up just a few times. The chain couples TRBV7-9 to TRBJ2-1, with D uncertain. CDR1 and CDR2 (germline): SEHNR, FQNEAQ (reference sequence). The V and J ends lost 10 bases and 7 bases respectively, with 17 bases between them. The CDR3 is 13 residues long. The CDR3: CATDPVRVNEQFF. CDR3 in DNA: TGTGCCACCGACCCAGTAAGGGTAAATGAGCAGTTCTTC.

The sample holds a few counts of this clonotype. J is TRBJ2-1 and V is TRBV9, with TRBD2 identical over 12 bases. V lost 2 bases and J lost 9; bases outside the gene matches: 6. CDR1 and CDR2 (germline): SGDLS, YYNGEE. The CDR3 is made up of 15 amino acids. CDR3 nucleotide sequence: TGTGCCAGCAGCGTTTCTAGCGGGGGGGCTGGTGAGCAGTTCTTC. It codes for CASSVSSGGAGEQFF.

This clonotype was seen more than once but under ten times. This chain uses TRBV7-7 with TRBJ1-5; 7 bases agree with TRBD1. In germline, CDR1 is SSHAT, CDR2 FNYEAQ (reference sequence). The length of the CDR3 is 14 residues. With 2 bases clipped from V and 9 bases from J, the junction kept 7 bases outside the gene matches. CDR3: CASSLRQGLPPQHF. The CDR3 bases are TGTGCCAGCAGCTTAAGACAGGGCCTCCCGCCCCAGCATTTT.

V and J are TRBV12-5 and TRBJ2-7; 8 bases agree with TRBD1. The ends lost 6 bases at V and 10 bases at J; junction bases unmatched: 8. Germline V lookup: CDR1 LGHNT, CDR2 FRNRAP. CDR3 length: 12 residues. CDR3 nucleotide sequence: TGTGCTAGTGGCCCCGACAGGGGAAGACAGTACTTC. Its translation is CASGPDRGRQYF.

This clonotype was seen more than once but under ten times. The chain has TRBV7-9 and TRBJ1-2; D gene unclear. The CDR3 spans 15 residues. V lost 7 bases, J lost 6 bases, and 21 bases lay in between. From germline, CDR1 is SEHNR and CDR2 FQNEAQ (reference sequence). This CDR3 is CASTFGPYSSNGYTF. CDR3 sequence (DNA): TGTGCCAGCACCTTTGGCCCCTATTCATCCAATGGCTACACCTTC.

This clonotype appeared a few times. The chain combines TRBV10-3 with TRBJ2-3; 8 bases fit TRBD2. Losses at the gene ends were 11 bases for V and 6 bases for J; bases not matched to a gene: 13. The CDR3 extends over 14 amino acids. Germline V lookup: CDR1 ENHRY, CDR2 SYGVKD. In DNA, the CDR3 is TGTGCCGCGGGAGTCGGGAGGGGCGCGGATACGCAGTATTTT. It codes for CAAGVGRGADTQYF.

This clonotype was counted between two and nine times. The chain is built from TRBV28 and TRBJ2-7, with TRBD2 matching over 13 bases. Trimming took 1 base from V and 1 from J; bases not matched to a gene: 4. This CDR3 has 17 amino acids. The V gene's germline CDR1 is MDHEN and CDR2 SYDVKM. In DNA, the CDR3 is TGTGCCAGCAGTTTATTGCGGACTAGCGGGAGTTCCTACGAGCAGTACTTC. Its translation: CASSLLRTSGSSYEQYF. Variable domain in full (rest from reference TRBV28 and TRBJ2-7): DVKVTQSSRYLVKRTGEKVFLECVQDMDHENMFWYRQDPGLGLRLIYFSYDVKMKEKGDIPEGYSVSREKKERFSLILESASTNQTSMYLCASSLLRTSGSSYEQYFGPGTRLTVT.

The chain uses TRBV5-1 and TRBJ2-1; D possibly corresponds to TRBD2 (6 bases). CDR3 size: 16 residues. V was trimmed by 6 bases and J by 3 bases, leaving 19 bases between them. Per the germline V gene, CDR1 is SGHRS and CDR2 is YFSETQ. The CDR3 sequence is CASNPLGTALYNEQFF. In DNA, the CDR3 is TGCGCCAGCAACCCACTGGGGACTGCACTCTACAATGAGCAGTTCTTC.

The chain recombines TRBV10-3 with TRBJ2-1; 7 positions agree with TRBD2. Germline CDR1 ENHRY, CDR2 SYGVKD. The CDR3 covers 15 residues. V shed 6 bases, J shed 6 bases, and the junction held 11 bases outside the gene matches. The CDR3 reads CAIRPYPGGSNEQFF. CDR3 sequence (DNA): TGTGCCATCAGACCTTACCCGGGGGGATCCAATGAGCAGTTCTTC.

This clonotype was seen a single time. This sequence joins TRBV3-1 and TRBJ2-3; no clear D gene. The germline V gene has CDR1 LGHDT and CDR2 YNNKEL (reference sequence). V dropped 3 bases and J dropped 4 bases, with 8 bases sitting between them. This CDR3 spans 13 amino acids. The DNA for the CDR3 is TGTGCCAGCAGCCAGGCGGCCTCAGATACGCAGTATTTT. The encoded protein is CASSQAASDTQYF.